This T cell receptor beta chain was captured by sequencing in a study of graft-versus-host responses after intestinal transplantation. About the study: Every recipient underwent anti-thymocyte globulin induction, then tacrolimus and steroids for about three years.

The study's findings and limits: Allografts carried high graft-versus-host to host-versus-graft clonal ratios in patients having graft-donor T cell macrochimerism. Circulating GvH clones peaking coincided with falling HvG clones soon after transplant. Recipient bone marrow held GvH clones, some seen earlier in ileum or blood.

This table comes from immunoSEQ multiplex PCR, and its TCRdb copy is limited to in-frame clones, with some not included. The sample yields around 110,000 clones, approximately 92% seen once. Worth noting for this clone: Antigen unknown.

Trimming took 6 bases from V and 0 from J, leaving 14 bases between them. The CDR3 runs 15 residues. CDR1 and CDR2 from the germline V gene are MNHEY and SMNVEV (reference sequence). V and J are TRBV27 and TRBJ1-1; perhaps TRBD1 as D (5 bases). The sequence was collected from a human donor who was the organ donor for an intestinal transplant. Sequenced material: unstimulated CD4+ T cells sorted from spleen or lymph node cells, taken before transplant. As DNA, the CDR3 is TGTGCCAGCAGGAAACAGGCTATCATGAACACTGAAGCTTTCTTT. This codes for CASRKQAIMNTEAFF.